This TCR beta chain originates from a study of T cell changes during pregnancy in multiple sclerosis. The CDR3 covers 14 residues. CDR1 is WSHSY, CDR2 SAAADI, per germline. The junction had 10 bases not matched to a gene; V was cut back by 6 bases and J by 6 bases. The method was immunoSEQ multiplex PCR; TCRdb's version includes in-frame clones alone and lacks a portion of them. The data show approximately 20,000 clones, with 89% seen just once and approximately 8% held by the top ten. This clonotype was obtained from a female donor in good health, enrolled as a control in a pregnancy study. The material was CD8+ T cells from peripheral blood mononuclear cells, obtained in the second trimester of pregnancy. The gene calls are TRBV10-2 and TRBJ2-7; 8 bases are shared with TRBD2. The CDR3 is CASSIGLAWGEQYF. Here the CDR3 DNA reads TGCGCCAGCAGCATAGGACTAGCATGGGGCGAGCAGTACTTC.